This TCR beta chain was profiled in a study of blood T cell repertoires in COVID-19 (dated by TCRdb to about 2020). As for the study more broadly: Samples covering the acute and convalescent phases of COVID-19 were provided by collaborators in the United States, Italy and Spain. The prospective study material was composed of cDNA or gDNA derived from T cells, B-cell-depleted T cells, or PBMCs. The dataset comprised deeply sampled blood TCRbeta repertoires from subjects exposed to, actively infected with, or recovered from COVID-19. The repertoires were released in a freely available public database meant as a resource for research on the immune response to SARS-CoV-2. Samples were obtained from the ongoing ImmuneRACE study (first 160 participants) and from approximately 1,200 subjects provided by 6 global collaborators. Nearly every sample came with metadata listing a de-identified subject ID, COVID-19 status, age in years and sex. Where HLA class I and class II types were available, the types were taken from metadata supplied by the sample provider, not from assay-based typing.

TCRbeta CDR3 regions were amplified from genomic DNA by means of the immunoSEQ Assay, a bias-controlled multiplex PCR. On the study's bioinformatics: The number of nucleated cells in each sample was estimated from the amplification of reference gene primers within the assay. Sequence reads were collapsed and filtered to measure the absolute abundance of every unique TCRbeta CDR3 rearrangement. For each sample, productive Simpson clonality was calculated as the square root of Simpson's diversity index across productive rearrangements. In its TCRdb copy, this immuneACCESS table keeps in-frame sequences only and misses some clones. Where compared with another copy, unresolved V genes explain less than half of these, and the others have no known cause. That table is the source of V, J and clone size, and D and trimming were worked out from the DNA. The sample records 150,000 to 200,000 clones, approximately 83% of which are singletons. Clones ranked in the top ten supply 1.5% of the sample.

Concerning this clone itself: Its antigen is unknown. No qualities accompany the bases; no much larger clone lies one base away.

What the authors observed across the whole study: Clinical and demographic metadata were provided uncurated, with the amount varying by source and participant.

Each collaborating institution followed its own protocols to collect whole blood in K2EDTA tubes. For TCRbeta analysis, collaborator samples were shipped as frozen whole blood, as isolated PBMCs, or as DNA extracted from either sample type. The sequence was collected from a human donor in a cohort sampled during active COVID-19. The sample consisted of peripheral blood.

The CDR3 has the sequence CASSNTGLAGNEQFF. The base sequence is TGTGCCAGCAGCAATACGGGACTAGCGGGCAATGAGCAGTTCTTC. The chain is encoded by TRBV3-1 (or the pseudogene TRBV3-2) joined to TRBJ2-1; 12 middle bases align to TRBD2. The CDR3 sequence holds 15 residues, the cysteine and phenylalanine included. The DNA shown is the 45-base CDR3, in frame from base 1. The germline V gene (reference sequence) supplies CDR1 LGHDT and CDR2 YNNKEL. Trimming accounts for 5 bases at V and 6 bases at J, while the number of junction bases matched to no gene is 5.